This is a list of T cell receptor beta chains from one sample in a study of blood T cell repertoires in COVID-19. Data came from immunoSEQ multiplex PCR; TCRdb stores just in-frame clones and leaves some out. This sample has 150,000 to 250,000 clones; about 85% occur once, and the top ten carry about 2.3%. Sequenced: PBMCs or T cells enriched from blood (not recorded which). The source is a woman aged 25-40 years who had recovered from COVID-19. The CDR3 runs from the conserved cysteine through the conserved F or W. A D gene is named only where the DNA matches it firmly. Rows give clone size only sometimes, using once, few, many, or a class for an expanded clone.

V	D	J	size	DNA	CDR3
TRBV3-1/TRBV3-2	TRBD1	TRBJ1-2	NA	TGTGCCAGCAGCCAAGACGACAGGGTCGAGGGCTACACCTTC	CASSQDDRVEGYTF
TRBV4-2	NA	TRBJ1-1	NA	TGTGCCAGCAGCCAAGATAGGGGAAGGAACACTGAAGCTTTCTTT	CASSQDRGRNTEAFF
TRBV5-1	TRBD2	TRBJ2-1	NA	TGCGCCAGCAGCTTGGCAGCTAGCGGGTACAATGAGCAGTTCTTC	CASSLAASGYNEQFF
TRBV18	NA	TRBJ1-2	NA	TGTGCCAGCTCACCCGGGGTCGACTATGGCTACACCTTC	CASSPGVDYGYTF
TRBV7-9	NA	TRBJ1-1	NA	TGTGCCAGCAGCTTCGGGAGTGGCACTGAAGCTTTCTTT	CASSFGSGTEAFF
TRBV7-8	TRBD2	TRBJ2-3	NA	TGTGCCAGCAGCCCAAAAGCGGGGGGTAACACAGATACGCAGTATTTT	CASSPKAGGNTDTQYF
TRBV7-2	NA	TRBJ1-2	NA	TGTGCCAGCAGCTTCGCAGGGAACTATGGCTACACCTTC	CASSFAGNYGYTF
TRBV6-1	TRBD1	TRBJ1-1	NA	TGTGCCAGCAGTGAAACAGGGGGCGAGTACCTGGCCTTT	CASSETGGEYLAF
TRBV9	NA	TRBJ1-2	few	TGTGCCAGCAGCGTAGATGACAGTCCCGGCTCTGGCTACACCTTC	CASSVDDSPGSGYTF
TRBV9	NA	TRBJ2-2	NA	TGTGCCAGCAGCGTAGGGTATGGCGGGACGAACACCGGGGAGCTGTTTTTT	CASSVGYGGTNTGELFF
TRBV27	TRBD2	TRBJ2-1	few	TGTGCCAGCAGGTTGGGGGGGGTGCAGTTCTTC	CASRLGGVQFF
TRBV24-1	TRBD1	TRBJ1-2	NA	TGTGCCACCAGTGATACGCCGGGACAGGGGAACTATGGCTACACCTTC	CATSDTPGQGNYGYTF
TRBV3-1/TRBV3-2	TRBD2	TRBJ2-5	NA	TGTGCCAGCAGCCTTTACGGACTAGCGGGGGGGCAGCGAGAGACCCAGTACTTC	CASSLYGLAGGQRETQYF
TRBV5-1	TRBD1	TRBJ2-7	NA	TGCGCCAGCCGGGACAGTCAGCTCTACGAGCAGTACTTC	CASRDSQLYEQYF
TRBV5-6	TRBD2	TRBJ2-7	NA	TGTGCCAGCAGCCTGTGGGGTAGGTCTCTAGCGGGAGCTTACGAGCAGTACTTC	CASSLWGRSLAGAYEQYF
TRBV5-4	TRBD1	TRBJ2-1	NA	TGTGCCAGCAGCGGACAGGGGGCGCGTGAGCAGTTCTTC	CASSGQGAREQFF
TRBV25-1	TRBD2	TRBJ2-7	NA	TGTGCCAGCACCAAGGGACTAGCGGGAAACGAGCAGTACTTC	CASTKGLAGNEQYF
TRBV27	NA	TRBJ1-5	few	TGTGCCAGCGGTAGGGATGGGAGGCAGCCCCAGCATTTT	CASGRDGRQPQHF
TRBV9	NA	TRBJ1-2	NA	TGTGCCAGCAGCGTAGCAGGGCGGGATAACTATGGCTACACCTTC	CASSVAGRDNYGYTF
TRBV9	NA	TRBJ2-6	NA	TGTGCCAGCAGCGTAGCCCCCCCCGGCTCTGGGGCCAACGTCCTGACTTTC	CASSVAPPGSGANVLTF
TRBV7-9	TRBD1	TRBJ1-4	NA	TGTGCCAGCAGAGAGACAGGGGTGGAGGAAAAACTGTTTTTT	CASRETGVEEKLFF
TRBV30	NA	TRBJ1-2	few	TGTGCCTGGAGCGTCCCGGCGGGCTATGGCTACACCTTC	CAWSVPAGYGYTF
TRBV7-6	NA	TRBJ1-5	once	TGTGCCAGCAGCTTAGATGTTAGTGTGGGCAATCAGCCCCAGCATTTT	CASSLDVSVGNQPQHF
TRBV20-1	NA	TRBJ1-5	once	TGCAGTGCTAGTTTCGGACTTAATCAGCCCCAGCATTTT	CSASFGLNQPQHF
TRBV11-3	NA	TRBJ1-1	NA	TGTGCCAGCAGCTCAGGACAGCTCAACACTGAAGCTTTCTTT	CASSSGQLNTEAFF
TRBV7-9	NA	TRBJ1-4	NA	TGTGCCAGCGCCTTGGGAGGGATTACGAATGAAAAACTGTTTTTT	CASALGGITNEKLFF
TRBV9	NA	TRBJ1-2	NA	TGTGCCAGCACCAAGGACACCGACTATGGCTACACCTTC	CASTKDTDYGYTF
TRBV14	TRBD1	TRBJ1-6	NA	TGTGCCAGCAGACAGGGGGGGGGATCACCCCTCCACTTT	CASRQGGGSPLHF
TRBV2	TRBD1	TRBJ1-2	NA	TGTGCCAGCAGTGATAGGGCAGACAGGGGAAACTATGGCTACACCTTC	CASSDRADRGNYGYTF
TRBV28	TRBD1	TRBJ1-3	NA	TGTGCCAGCAGTCCACAACCGGGACAGGGATCACTAAACACCATATATTTT	CASSPQPGQGSLNTIYF
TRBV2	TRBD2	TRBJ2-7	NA	TGTGCCAGCAGTGAAGTCGGGCTAGCGGGGGCCATCCGGGTCTACGAGCAGTACTTC	CASSEVGLAGAIRVYEQYF
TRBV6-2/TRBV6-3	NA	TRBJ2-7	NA	TGTGCCAGCAGCCCCATCGGTCACGAGCAGTACTTC	CASSPIGHEQYF
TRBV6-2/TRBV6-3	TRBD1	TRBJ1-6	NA	TGTGCCAGCAGTCCAACCGACGGGACAGGGGTAAATTTGGATAATTCACCCCTCCACTTT	CASSPTDGTGVNLDNSPLHF
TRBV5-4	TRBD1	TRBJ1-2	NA	TGTGCCAGCAGCGGAACAGGGGGCGCGGATTTTCTCTATGGCTACACCTTC	CASSGTGGADFLYGYTF
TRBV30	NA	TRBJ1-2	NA	TGTGCCTGGAGTGTACTGCAGGGCCATGGCTACACCTTC	CAWSVLQGHGYTF
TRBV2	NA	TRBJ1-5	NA	TGTGCCAGCAGTGAGGGGGGGACACGGGGTAGCAATCAGCCCCAGCATTTT	CASSEGGTRGSNQPQHF
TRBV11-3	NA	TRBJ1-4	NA	TGTGCCAGCAGCTCGGACAAAACCGGTTGGCAATTGTTTTTT	CASSSDKTGWQLFF
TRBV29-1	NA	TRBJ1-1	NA	TGCAGCGTAGGTTCGGGGGGGAACACTGAAGCTTTCTTT	CSVGSGGNTEAFF
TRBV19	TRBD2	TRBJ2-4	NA	TGTGCCAGTAGTATGACTAGCGGGAGGGCCACGGGAAACATTCAGTACTTC	CASSMTSGRATGNIQYF
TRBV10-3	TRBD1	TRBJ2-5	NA	TGTGCCATCAGTGAGAGGGACAGGGAGGAGGAGACCCAGTACTTC	CAISERDREEETQYF
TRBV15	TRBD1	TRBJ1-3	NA	TGTGCCACCAGCAGAAATGTCCATCTAAGACAGGGGGCTTTAAACACCATATATTTT	CATSRNVHLRQGALNTIYF
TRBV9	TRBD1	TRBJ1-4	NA	TGTGCCAGCAGCGTGGGGACAGGGCCCGAAAAACTGTTTTTT	CASSVGTGPEKLFF
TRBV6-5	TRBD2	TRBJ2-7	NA	TGTGCCAGCAGTCGGGAAGCGGGGGGCTACGAGCAGTACTTC	CASSREAGGYEQYF
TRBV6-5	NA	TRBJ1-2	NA	TGTGCCAGCAGACTACCTTCTACGGGGGGCTACACCTTC	CASRLPSTGGYTF
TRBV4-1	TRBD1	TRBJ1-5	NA	TGCGCCAGCAGCCAAGATGGGACGGCGGGACAGGGTTTCAATCAGCCCCAGCATTTT	CASSQDGTAGQGFNQPQHF
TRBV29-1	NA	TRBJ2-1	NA	TGCAGCGCCGAGGGCCCCGGGGGTGAGCAGTTCTTC	CSAEGPGGEQFF
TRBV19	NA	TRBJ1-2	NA	TGTGCCAGTAAGGGGGCTAACTATGGCTACACCTTC	CASKGANYGYTF
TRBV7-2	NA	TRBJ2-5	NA	TGTGCCAGCAGCTTAAGGCCCGGGATTCCAAAGACCCAGTACTTC	CASSLRPGIPKTQYF
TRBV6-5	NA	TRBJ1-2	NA	TGTGCCAGCACCAGGCAGGGTTCTGGCTATGGCTACACCTTC	CASTRQGSGYGYTF